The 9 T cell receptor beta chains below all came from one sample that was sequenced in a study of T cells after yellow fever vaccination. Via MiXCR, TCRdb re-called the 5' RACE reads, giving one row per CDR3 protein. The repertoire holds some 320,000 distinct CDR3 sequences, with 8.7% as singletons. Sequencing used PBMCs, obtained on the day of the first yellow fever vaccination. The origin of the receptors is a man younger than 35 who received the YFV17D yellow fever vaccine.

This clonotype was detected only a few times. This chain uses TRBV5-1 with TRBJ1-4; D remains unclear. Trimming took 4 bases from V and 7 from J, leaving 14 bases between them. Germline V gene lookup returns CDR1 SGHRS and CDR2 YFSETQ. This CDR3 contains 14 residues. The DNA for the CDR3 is TGCGCCAGCAGCCCCGGGAGGGCGGGTGAAAAACTGTTTTTT. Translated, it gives CASSPGRAGEKLFF.

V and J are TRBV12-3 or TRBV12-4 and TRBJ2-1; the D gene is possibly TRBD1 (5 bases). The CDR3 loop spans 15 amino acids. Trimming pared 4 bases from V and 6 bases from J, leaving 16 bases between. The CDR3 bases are TGTGCCAGCAGTTCAGATCTACAGGTAATCAATGAGCAGTTCTTC. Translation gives CASSSDLQVINEQFF.

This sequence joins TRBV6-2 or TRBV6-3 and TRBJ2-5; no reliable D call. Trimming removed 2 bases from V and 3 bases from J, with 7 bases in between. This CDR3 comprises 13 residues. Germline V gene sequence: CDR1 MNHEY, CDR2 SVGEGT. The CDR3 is CASSYETKETQYF. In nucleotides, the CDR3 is TGTGCCAGCAGTTACGAGACCAAAGAGACCCAGTACTTC.

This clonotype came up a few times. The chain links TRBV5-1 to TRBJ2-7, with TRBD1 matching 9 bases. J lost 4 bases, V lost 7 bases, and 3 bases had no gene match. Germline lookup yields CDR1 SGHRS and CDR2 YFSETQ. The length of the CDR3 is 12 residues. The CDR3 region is CASGTGFYEQYF. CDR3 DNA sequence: TGCGCCAGCGGGACAGGGTTTTACGAGCAGTACTTC.

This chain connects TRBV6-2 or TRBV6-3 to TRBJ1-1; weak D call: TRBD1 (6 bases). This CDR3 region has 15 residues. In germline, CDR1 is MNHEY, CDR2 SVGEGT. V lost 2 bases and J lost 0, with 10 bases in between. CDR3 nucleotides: TGTGCCAGCAGTTACCCGGGACACCTGAACACTGAAGCTTTCTTT. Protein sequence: CASSYPGHLNTEAFF.

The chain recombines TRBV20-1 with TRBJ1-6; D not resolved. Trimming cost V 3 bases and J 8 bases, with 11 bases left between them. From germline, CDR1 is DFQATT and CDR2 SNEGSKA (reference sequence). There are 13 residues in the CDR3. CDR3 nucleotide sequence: TGCAGTGCTAGCGCGGAGACCGATTCACCCCTCCACTTT. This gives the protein CSASAETDSPLHF.

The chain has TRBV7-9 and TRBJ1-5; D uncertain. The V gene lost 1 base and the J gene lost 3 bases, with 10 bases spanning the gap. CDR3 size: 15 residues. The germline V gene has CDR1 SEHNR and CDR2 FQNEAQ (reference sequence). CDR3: CASSLDHGANQPQHF. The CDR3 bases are TGTGCCAGCAGCTTAGATCACGGAGCCAATCAGCCCCAGCATTTT.

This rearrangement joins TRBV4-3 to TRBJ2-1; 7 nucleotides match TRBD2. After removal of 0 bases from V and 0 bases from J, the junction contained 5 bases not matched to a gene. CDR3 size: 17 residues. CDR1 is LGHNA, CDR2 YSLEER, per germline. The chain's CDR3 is CASSQDPAGFSYNEQFF. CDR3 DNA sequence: TGCGCCAGCAGCCAAGATCCAGCGGGATTCTCCTACAATGAGCAGTTCTTC.

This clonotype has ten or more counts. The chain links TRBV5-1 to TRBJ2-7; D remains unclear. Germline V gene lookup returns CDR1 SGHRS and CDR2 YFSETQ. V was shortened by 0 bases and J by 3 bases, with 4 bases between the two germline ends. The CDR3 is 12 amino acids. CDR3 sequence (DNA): TGCGCCAGCAGCTTGGACCGCTACGAGCAGTACTTC. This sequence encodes CASSLDRYEQYF.